This T cell receptor (beta chain) was captured in a study of CD8 T cells in ankylosing spondylitis (dated by TCRdb to between 2016 and 2019). A note on the overall study: The study set out to find disease-linked TCR variants by profiling T cell receptor beta repertoires in ankylosing spondylitis patients and healthy donors. Peripheral blood was sampled, and synovial fluid was also collected from ankylosing spondylitis patients. In total, the full study cohort was made up of some 100 healthy donors and 25 to 30 ankylosing spondylitis patients.

This clonotype was counted a few times. This receptor's antigen is unknown. The record has no base qualities; no much larger clone is one base away. Instrument used: Illumina HiSeq 2500. Quantitative 5'-RACE with molecular barcodes was used to prepare TCR beta libraries. Processing in the source paper ran as follows. A new computational method based on a probabilistic model of VDJ rearrangement was used to identify disease-linked TCR variants. Through fastp at Q25 and MiXCR, TCRdb rebuilt clones from the public reads, retaining in-frame beta chains. Records with the same CDR3 protein are collapsed into one entry carrying the most frequent genes and DNA. These V and J calls are TCRdb output, not the study's own analysis. The sample profile shows about 800,000 distinct CDR3 sequences; about 11% of them were found once. Of the sample, about 0.49% is held by the ten largest clones. Paper-wide results and their limitations: The disease-linked clones showed a CD8+ phenotype and occurred at relatively low frequencies in peripheral blood. The disease-linked clones were reported as significantly enriched in matched synovial fluid samples from ankylosing spondylitis patients. A TCR beta motif of fewer than 10 highly homologous amino acid variants appeared characteristic of blood from ankylosing spondylitis patients. Some motif variants had previously been reported in the synovial fluid and blood of reactive arthritis patients, which suggests shared mechanisms of disease initiation.

The clonotype originates from a male donor with ankylosing spondylitis. The sample comprised blood, either unsorted or a sorted T cell fraction (not recorded which).

For the CDR3, the sequence is CAITSGRADYEQYF. The DNA reads TGTGCCATCACTTCGGGCAGGGCAGACTACGAGCAGTACTTC. Recombination connected TRBV10-3 to TRBJ2-7, with TRBD1 tentatively as D gene (5 bases match). The trim is 7 bases for V and 3 bases for J, with a gap of 16 bases between the germline ends. There are 14 amino acids in the CDR3, from cysteine to phenylalanine inclusive. The read is trimmed to its CDR3 DNA, 42 bases read in frame from base 1. In the germline V gene, CDR1 corresponds to ENHRY and CDR2 to SYGVKD.